This T cell receptor beta chain was identified in a study of T cell repertoires in cytomegalovirus infection. For the study at large: CMV infection together with matching HLA type was indicated by public TCR beta signatures.

The CDR3 totals 16 residues. Germline V gene data show CDR1 as MNHGY and CDR2 as SAAAGT. V was clipped by 5 bases and J by 1 base; unmatched bases: 4. Broader study findings: The ex vivo response was dominated by HLA-C-restricted CMV-specific TCR beta clonotypes. Adding up the frequency of public TCR beta families identified people who carried CMV plus the relevant HLA.

TCRdb independently ran MiXCR on the reads; one entry per CDR3 protein. The repertoire has about 85,000 distinct CDR3 sequences, roughly 44% of them found once; the top ten carry 93%. For this clonotype: Its antigen is as yet unknown.

The chain joins TRBV6-8 to TRBJ2-3; 12 bases agree with TRBD2. The receptor was isolated from a human donor in good health (CMV status not recorded). Some clones in this sample may be carry-over from other donors' samples. Source: CD8+ T cells from cultured PBMCs, taken from culture after CMV antigen stimulation. The CDR3 loop reads CASSLLAGGGTDTQYF. In DNA form, the CDR3 reads TGTGCCAGCAGTCTACTAGCGGGGGGCGGCACAGATACGCAGTATTTT.